This TCR beta chain was profiled in a study of blood T cells in healthy people across ages. V was shortened by 3 bases and J by 6 bases, with 13 bases between the two germline ends. This CDR3 has 13 residues. The germline gives CDR1 SGDLS, CDR2 YYNGEE. The second PCR ran about 6 to 11 cycles with a sample-barcoded 5' primer and J-beta primers. TCRdb fed the 5' RACE reads into MiXCR, producing one record per CDR3 protein. The data hold some 760,000 distinct CDR3 sequences, with roughly 25% observed a single time. The sample was also linked to a second study, of T cells of mothers and their children.

The chain has TRBV9 and TRBJ2-7; the D gene is possibly TRBD1 (6 bases). This receptor was obtained from a boy aged 5-17 years in good health. Specimen: blood. The CDR3 sequence: CASSADRTGEQYF. DNA of the CDR3: TGTGCCAGCAGCGCTGACAGGACTGGCGAGCAGTACTTC.